The sequence of this TCR beta chain was determined in a study of shared clonotypes between healthy human individuals. The J segment lost 8 bases and the V segment lost 0 bases, leaving 6 bases of the junction unmatched. The CDR3 spans 14 residues. Germline V gives CDR1 MNHNY, CDR2 SVGAGI (reference sequence). TCRdb's table, derived via immunoSEQ multiplex PCR, lists solely in-frame clones and lacks some. Here the sample spans over 700,000 clones, approximately 72% being singletons. Input material: memory CD4+ T cells sorted from blood. Subset defined: CD45RA-negative fraction. The sequence was obtained from a woman in her thirties in good health. The V gene is TRBV6-6, the J gene TRBJ1-2; 7 bases are shared with TRBD1. CDR3 residues: CASSYSTGTRGYTF. In DNA, the CDR3 is TGTGCCAGCAGTTACTCGACAGGGACGCGGGGCTACACCTTC.